A single sample is the source of the 20 T cell receptor beta chains below, sequenced in a study of blood T cells in healthy people across ages. PCR was performed a second time for roughly 6 to 12 cycles using a sample-barcoded 5' primer and a J-beta primer mix. TCRdb fed the 5' RACE reads into MiXCR, producing one record per CDR3 protein. The table records 1.8 million or so distinct CDR3 sequences, 39% of them present only once. Sequencing used blood. These receptors all stem from a human donor in good health.

This clonotype appeared a few times. The chain recombines TRBV5-8 with TRBJ2-3, with unresolved D. Trimming stripped 0 bases from V and 2 bases from J, with 10 bases between. Per germline, CDR1 SGHTS and CDR2 YDEGEE. The CDR3 totals 15 residues. The CDR3 loop reads CASSLDGGITDTQYF. CDR3 DNA: TGTGCCAGCAGCTTGGACGGCGGAATCACAGATACGCAGTATTTT.

For the CDR3, the DNA is TGTGCCAGCAGCTTGACGGGGGGGCAAGGAGATACGCAGTATTTT. Translation: CASSLTGGQGDTQYF. The chain uses TRBV7-3 and TRBJ2-3, with TRBD2 identical over 8 bases. Germline CDR1 reads SGHTA; CDR2 reads FQGTGA. The junction had 7 bases not matched to a gene; V was cut back by 3 bases and J by 5 bases. This CDR3 spans 15 amino acids.

This clonotype has a handful of counts. This chain uses TRBV20-1 with TRBJ2-1, with 11 bases identical to TRBD2. V lost 3 bases and J lost 7; bases outside the gene matches: 11. Looked up from germline, CDR1 is DFQATT and CDR2 is SNEGSKA (reference sequence). This CDR3 has 16 residues. Here the CDR3 DNA reads TGCAGTGCTAGCCCCGCGACTAGCGGGGTGAGGAATGAGCAGTTCTTC. The encoded protein is CSASPATSGVRNEQFF.

Only one count was recorded for this clonotype. CDR3 residues: CASTQRGNNYGYTF. CDR3 DNA: TGTGCCAGTACCCAACGGGGTAATAACTATGGCTACACCTTC. V and J are TRBV19 and TRBJ1-2; the D is unclear. Germline V CDR1 and CDR2: LNHDA, SQIVND (reference sequence). Trimming removed 7 bases from V and 1 base from J, with 13 bases in between. This CDR3 has 14 residues. The full variable domain, completed using reference TRBV19 and TRBJ1-2, is DGGITQSPKYLFRKEGQNVTLSCEQNLNHDAMYWYRQDPGQGLRLIYYSQIVNDFQKGDIAEGYSVSREKKESFPLTVTSAQKNPTAFYLCASTQRGNNYGYTFGSGTRLTVV.

V usage is TRBV20-1 and J usage is TRBJ2-3; weak D call: TRBD2 (5 bases). The length of the CDR3 is 14 residues. From germline, CDR1 is DFQATT and CDR2 SNEGSKA (reference sequence). V lost 2 bases, J lost 4 bases, and 13 bases lay in between. In DNA, the CDR3 is TGCAGTGCTAGACAATACGGGGTCGCAGATACGCAGTATTTT. This sequence encodes CSARQYGVADTQYF.

The CDR3 is CSARDREGLRNTEAFF. DNA of the CDR3: TGCAGTGCTAGAGATAGGGAGGGGCTGCGGAACACTGAAGCTTTCTTT. The rearrangement uses TRBV20-1 and TRBJ1-1; tentative D call: TRBD1 (5 bases). Per the germline V gene, CDR1 is DFQATT and CDR2 is SNEGSKA (reference sequence). V was pared by 0 bases and J by 1 base, with 15 bases between. The CDR3 runs 16 residues.

The CDR3 nucleotides are TGTGCCAGCAGCGTAGACAGGGGTCCCTACAATGAGCAGTTCTTC. This encodes CASSVDRGPYNEQFF. The chain employs TRBV9 and TRBJ2-1, with 7 bases fitting TRBD1. Trimming cost V 0 bases and J 2 bases; bases outside gene matches: 2. CDR1 and CDR2 from the germline V gene are SGDLS and YYNGEE. CDR3 length equals 15 residues.

In this sample, this clonotype turned up a few times. Sequence at one end of the junction differs from germline and may be a read error. The chain is built from TRBV20-1 and TRBJ2-5; 7 bases are shared with TRBD1. The CDR3 is 12 residues long. CDR1 is DFQATT, CDR2 SNEGSKA, per germline (reference sequence). The CDR3 is CSAGDREETQYF. As DNA, the CDR3 is TGCAGTGCTGGAGACAGGGAAGAGACCCAGTACTTC.

The V and J genes are TRBV7-2 and TRBJ1-4; possibly TRBD1 for D (5 bases). V lost 5 bases, J lost 7 bases, and 17 bases lay in between. The CDR3 is 15 amino acids. Per the germline V gene, CDR1 is SGHTA and CDR2 is FQGNSA. The CDR3 sequence is CASSPQGMNGEKLFF. The DNA of the CDR3 is TGTGCCAGCAGCCCCCAGGGTATGAATGGTGAAAAACTGTTTTTT.

This clonotype has a handful of counts. This chain links TRBV12-3 or TRBV12-4 with TRBJ1-2; 10 bases fit TRBD1. The V and J ends lost 5 bases and 10 bases, in that order; junction bases with no gene match: 10. The CDR3 has 14 amino acids. This CDR3 is CASSPSGQGPFYTF. CDR3 coding DNA: TGTGCCAGCAGTCCCTCGGGACAGGGGCCATTCTACACCTTC.

Of note for this clonotype: At one boundary the junction diverges from the germline segment, which might be a read error. The rearrangement uses TRBV7-6 and TRBJ1-2; no firm D call. The CDR3 sequence is 13 residues long. The germline CDR1 and CDR2 sequences are SGHVS and FNYEAQ. This CDR3 reads CAGSRTVIDGYTF. Here the CDR3 DNA reads TGTGCCGGCAGCCGAACAGTTATAGATGGCTACACCTTC.

This clonotype was counted a few times. This sequence joins TRBV30 and TRBJ2-2; D remains ambiguous. The CDR3 runs to 12 residues. CDR1 is GTSNPN and CDR2 is SVGIG in the germline V gene (reference sequence). Between the trimmed V and J ends, which lost 1 base and 7 bases, there was a span of 7 bases. CDR3 in DNA: TGTGCCTGGAGTGGCTATGACGGGGAGCTGTTTTTT. Protein product: CAWSGYDGELFF.

This sequence joins TRBV2 and TRBJ2-6; a possible D gene is TRBD2 (5 bases). CDR3 length: 16 amino acids. Germline CDR1 SNHLY, CDR2 FYNNEI. Trimming left V 4 bases short and J 2 bases short, with 12 bases between. In DNA, the CDR3 is TGTGCCAGCAGTGTGCCTCGGGAAACTGGGGCCAACGTCCTGACTTTC. It is translated as CASSVPRETGANVLTF.

The genes are TRBV29-1 and TRBJ2-5; perhaps D is TRBD1 or TRBD2 (5 bases each). Germline values: CDR1 SQVTM, CDR2 ANQGSEA. The CDR3 covers 12 residues. Trimming cost V 7 bases and J 4 bases, with 13 bases left between them. CDR3 loop: CSARDLTETQYF. The CDR3, as DNA: TGCAGCGCTAGGGACCTCACAGAGACCCAGTACTTC.

V is TRBV20-1 and J is TRBJ2-1, with D possibly called TRBD1 or TRBD2 (5 bases each). CDR1 and CDR2 (germline): DFQATT, SNEGSKA (reference sequence). The V gene lost 6 bases and the J gene lost 6 bases, with 21 bases spanning the gap. This CDR3 has 15 residues. The CDR3 sequence: CSATGPGTRGNEQFF. The CDR3, as DNA: TGCAGTGCCACAGGACCCGGGACGCGTGGCAATGAGCAGTTCTTC.

This clonotype was picked up a small number of times. The chain employs TRBV7-2 and TRBJ1-5; weak D call: TRBD1 (6 bases). Germline values: CDR1 SGHTA, CDR2 FQGNSA. Trimming left V 1 base short and J 4 bases short, with 11 bases between. This CDR3 has 15 residues. CDR3 nucleotide sequence: TGTGCCAGCAGCTTAGACGTAACAGGGAATCAGCCCCAGCATTTT. Translating it yields CASSLDVTGNQPQHF.

J is TRBJ1-1 and V is TRBV27; D not certain. Trimming took 6 bases from V and 1 from J, leaving 9 bases between them. The V gene's germline CDR1 is MNHEY and CDR2 SMNVEV (reference sequence). The CDR3 is made up of 13 amino acids. The CDR3 coding sequence is TGTGCCAGCAGGTGGGTAGCGAACACTGAAGCTTTCTTT. Protein product: CASRWVANTEAFF.

This clonotype turned up a few times. CDR3 nucleotide sequence: TGTGCCAGCAGTAGGTGGGGGGCTAACTACGAGCAGTACTTC. It translates to CASSRWGANYEQYF. The chain uses TRBV6-5 and TRBJ2-7, with D perhaps being TRBD1 or TRBD2 (6 bases each). CDR3 length: 14 residues. Trimming removed 5 bases at V and 3 bases at J, with 14 bases between. Per the germline V gene, CDR1 is MNHEY and CDR2 is SVGAGI.

The gene calls are TRBV7-9 and TRBJ2-1, with TRBD1 identical over 9 bases. V was pared by 5 bases and J by 8 bases, with 10 bases of the junction left unmatched. The CDR3 runs to 15 residues. Germline CDR1 reads SEHNR; CDR2 reads FQNEAQ (reference sequence). CDR3 nucleotide sequence: TGTGCCAGCAGCACCCGACAGGGGGACTTCGATGAGCAGTTCTTC. Protein product: CASSTRQGDFDEQFF.

V is TRBV6-6 and J is TRBJ2-1, with D possibly TRBD2 on 6 matching bases. Germline-derived CDR1 and CDR2 are MNHNY and SVGAGI (reference sequence). The CDR3 has 16 amino acids. Trimming took off 6 bases at V and 0 bases at J, with 15 bases between the two ends. The CDR3 region has the DNA TGTGCCAGCAGCCACCCGGAGGGACCCTCCTACAATGAGCAGTTCTTC. Translated, it gives CASSHPEGPSYNEQFF.